This entry features one T cell receptor (beta chain) sequence. The antigen is unknown. V lost 3 bases to trimming and J lost 3 bases, with 11 bases between them. The CDR3 has 13 residues. Germline assignment: CDR1 SQVTM and CDR2 ANQGSEA. Indicated treatment: roughly 11-day PBMC culture with coronavirus spike peptide pools or control peptides (ViraFEST assay). Oncomine TCR Beta short-read sequencing was applied to DNA from cultured CD4+ T cells. It was cultured CD4+ T cells from which genomic DNA was extracted. Via MiXCR, TCRdb re-called the PCR reads, giving one row per CDR3 protein. There are 10,000 to 13,000 distinct CDR3 sequences in the sample; 64% occur only once, and approximately 35% lies in the top ten. This entry comes from a study of vaccination and CD4 T cells after COVID-19. Background on the study: Median draw time for post-COVID samples was 101 days post-diagnosis (range 35 to 161).

Points from the study as a whole: Detection of a median about 85% of reactive clones in convalescent patients was confined to the period after vaccination.

The sample comprised CD4+ T cells from blood, cultured in vitro. The chain links TRBV29-1 to TRBJ2-5; D ambiguous. The sequence came from a human donor who had recovered from COVID-19. As DNA, the CDR3 is TGCAGCGTTGAGACCGGGTCAGAAGAGACCCAGTACTTC. Its protein product is CSVETGSEETQYF.